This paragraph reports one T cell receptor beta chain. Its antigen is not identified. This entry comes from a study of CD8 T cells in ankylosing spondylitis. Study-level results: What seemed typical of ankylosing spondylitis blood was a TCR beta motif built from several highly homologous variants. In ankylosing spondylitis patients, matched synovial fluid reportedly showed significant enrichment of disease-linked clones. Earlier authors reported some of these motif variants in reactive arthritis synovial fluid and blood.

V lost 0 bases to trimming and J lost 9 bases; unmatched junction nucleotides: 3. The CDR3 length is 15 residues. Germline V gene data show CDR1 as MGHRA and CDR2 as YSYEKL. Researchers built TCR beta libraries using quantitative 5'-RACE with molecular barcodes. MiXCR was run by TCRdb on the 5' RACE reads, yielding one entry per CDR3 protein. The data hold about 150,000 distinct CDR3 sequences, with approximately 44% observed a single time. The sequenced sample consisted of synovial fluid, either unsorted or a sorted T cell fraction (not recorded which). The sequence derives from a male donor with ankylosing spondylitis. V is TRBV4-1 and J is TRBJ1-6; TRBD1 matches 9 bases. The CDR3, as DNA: TGCGCCAGCAGCCAAGAGGACAGGGGAGGTTCACCCCTCCACTTT. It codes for CASSQEDRGGSPLHF.